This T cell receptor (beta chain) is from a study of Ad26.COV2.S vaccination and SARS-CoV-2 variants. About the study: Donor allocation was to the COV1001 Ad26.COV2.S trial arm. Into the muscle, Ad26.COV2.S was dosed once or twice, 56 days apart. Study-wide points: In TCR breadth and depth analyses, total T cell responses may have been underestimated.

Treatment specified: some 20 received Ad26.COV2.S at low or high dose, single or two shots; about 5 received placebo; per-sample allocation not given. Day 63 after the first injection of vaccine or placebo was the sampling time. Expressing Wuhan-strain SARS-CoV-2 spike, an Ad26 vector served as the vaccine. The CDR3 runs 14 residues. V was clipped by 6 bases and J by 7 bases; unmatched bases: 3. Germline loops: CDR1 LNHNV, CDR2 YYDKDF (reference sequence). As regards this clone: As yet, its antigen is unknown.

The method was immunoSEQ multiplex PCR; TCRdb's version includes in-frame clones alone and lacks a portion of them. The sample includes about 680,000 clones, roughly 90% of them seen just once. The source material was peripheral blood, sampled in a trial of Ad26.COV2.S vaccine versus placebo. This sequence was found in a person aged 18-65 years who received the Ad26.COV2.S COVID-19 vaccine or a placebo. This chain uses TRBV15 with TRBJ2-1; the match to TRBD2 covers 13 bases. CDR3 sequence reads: CATRGLAGRNEQFF. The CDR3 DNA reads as TGTGCCACCAGGGGACTAGCGGGACGGAATGAGCAGTTCTTC.